The 28 T cell receptor beta chains below were found in one sample sequenced in a study of cytomegalovirus exposure and HLA in healthy donors. Both 60 Vbeta primers and 13 Jbeta primers went into the PCR. Libraries were prepared by immunoSEQ multiplex PCR; TCRdb keeps only in-frame clonotypes and omits some of them. In the table there are around 130,000 clones, roughly 86% of which are singletons. The sequencing input was PBMCs. The source is a woman in her forties in good health and CMV-seronegative.

In its sample, this clone was seen a few times. CDR3 in DNA: TGTGCCAGCACTTTTACTCTTGCCAATCCTTACAATGAGCAGTTCTTC. This codes for CASTFTLANPYNEQFF. V usage is TRBV2 and J usage is TRBJ2-1; no clear D gene. V was shortened by 7 bases and J by 4 bases, with 20 bases between the two germline ends. The CDR3 contains 16 residues. In germline, CDR1 is SNHLY, CDR2 FYNNEI.

The V gene is TRBV28, the J gene TRBJ2-7, with TRBD2 matching over 7 bases. This CDR3 spans 16 amino acids. J was trimmed by 3 bases and V by 5 bases; bases with no gene match: 13. Looked up from germline, CDR1 is MDHEN and CDR2 is SYDVKM. CDR3 bases: TGTGCCAGCAGTGACCTCTCTCGCGGGAGTAGCTACGAGCAGTACTTC. This translates into CASSDLSRGSSYEQYF.

This chain uses TRBV5-8 with TRBJ2-5; a possible D gene is TRBD1 (5 bases). The CDR3 has 12 residues. Germline V gene data show CDR1 as SGHTS and CDR2 as YDEGEE. Trimming pared 7 bases from V and 3 bases from J, leaving 10 bases between. CDR3 sequence (DNA): TGTGCCAGCCAGGGCAGGGAAGAGACCCAGTACTTC. Translation gives CASQGREETQYF.

This clone is a singleton in its sample. The rearrangement uses TRBV2 and TRBJ1-5, with 7 bases matching TRBD1. Germline V gene data show CDR1 as SNHLY and CDR2 as FYNNEI. This CDR3 region has 15 residues. V lost 6 bases, J lost 2 bases, and 7 bases stayed unmatched. CDR3 sequence (DNA): TGTGCCAGCAGAGTAAGACAGGGCGGCAATCAGCCCCAGCATTTT. As protein: CASRVRQGGNQPQHF.

The chain links TRBV10-3 to TRBJ1-5; 11 bases match TRBD1. From germline, CDR1 is ENHRY and CDR2 SYGVKD. The CDR3 totals 16 residues. V trimming: 10 bases; J trimming: 6 bases; junction bases outside the gene matches: 14. The CDR3 DNA reads TGTGCCACAAAAAAGACCGGGACAGGGGGAAGTCAGCCCCAGCATTTT. It translates to CATKKTGTGGSQPQHF.

This clone has only a few counts. Other DNA sequences in the sample encode the same CDR3. The genes are TRBV7-9 and TRBJ2-5, with a possible D match to TRBD1 (6 bases). The CDR3 is made up of 13 amino acids. Germline V gene data show CDR1 as SEHNR and CDR2 as FQNEAQ (reference sequence). Between the trimmed V and J ends, which lost 5 bases and 5 bases, there was a span of 12 bases. Written as DNA, the CDR3 is TGTGCCAGCAGCCTGGGGGCCGGGGAGACCCAGTACTTC. Encoded protein: CASSLGAGETQYF.

The rearrangement links TRBV5-4 to TRBJ2-2, with 8 bases lining up with TRBD2. Trimming took 5 bases from V and 3 from J; bases not matched to a gene: 3. Germline values: CDR1 SGHNT, CDR2 YYREEE (reference sequence). The CDR3 runs 14 residues. The CDR3 here is CASRTSDYTGELFF. The CDR3 DNA reads as TGTGCCAGCAGGACTAGCGACTACACCGGGGAGCTGTTTTTT.

This CDR3 reads CAIRGLAGASGYNEQFF. The CDR3, as DNA: TGTGCCATCAGGGGACTAGCGGGAGCCTCAGGCTACAATGAGCAGTTCTTC. The genes are TRBV10-3 and TRBJ2-1; 14 bases match TRBD2. In germline, CDR1 is ENHRY, CDR2 SYGVKD. The V segment lost 6 bases and the J segment 3 bases; nucleotides outside the gene matches: 7. The length of the CDR3 is 17 residues.

The table lists this clone with a few counts. The chain carries TRBV6-5 and TRBJ1-3; D uncertain. CDR3 length: 13 amino acids. Germline-derived CDR1 and CDR2 are MNHEY and SVGAGI. Deletions cut 2 bases from V and 4 bases from J, with 6 bases between. The chain's CDR3 is CASSYRGGNTIYF. The CDR3 DNA is TGTGCCAGCAGTTACAGAGGGGGAAACACCATATATTTT.

V is TRBV7-9 and J is TRBJ2-7; D possibly corresponds to TRBD2 (5 bases). The CDR3 extends over 15 amino acids. Germline lookup yields CDR1 SEHNR and CDR2 FQNEAQ (reference sequence). Between the trimmed V and J ends, which lost 4 bases and 3 bases, there was a span of 16 bases. DNA for the CDR3: TGTGCCAGCAGCTGGGTCGGCAGCGGAGACTACGAGCAGTACTTC. Protein: CASSWVGSGDYEQYF. The whole variable domain, filled in from reference TRBV7-9 and TRBJ2-7, reads DTGVSQNPRHKITKRGQNVTFRCDPISEHNRLYWYRQTLGQGPEFLTYFQNEAQLEKSRLLSDRFSAERPKGSFSTLEIQRTEQGDSAMYLCASSWVGSGDYEQYFGPGTRLTVT.

This chain joins TRBV6-5 and TRBJ2-7; 9 nucleotides agree with TRBD1. The germline V gene has CDR1 MNHEY and CDR2 SVGAGI. The CDR3 loop spans 15 amino acids. J gave up 5 bases and V 4 bases, and 9 bases lay outside the gene matches. CDR3 protein: CASSLNRGLTHEQYF. The CDR3 coding sequence is TGTGCCAGCAGTTTAAACAGGGGGCTGACCCACGAGCAGTACTTC.

The chain links TRBV2 to TRBJ1-2; 7 nucleotides line up with TRBD1. V lost 7 bases and J lost 3; bases outside the gene matches: 5. Germline CDR1 reads SNHLY; CDR2 reads FYNNEI. The CDR3 loop spans 13 amino acids. CDR3 in amino acids: CASTRQGHYGYTF. The CDR3 DNA reads as TGTGCCAGCACGAGACAGGGACACTATGGCTACACCTTC.

The rearrangement joins TRBV13 to TRBJ1-3; D possibly corresponds to TRBD1 (5 bases). There are 16 residues in the CDR3. Deletions cut 0 bases from V and 0 bases from J, with 9 bases between. Germline loops: CDR1 PRHDT, CDR2 FYEKMQ (reference sequence). CDR3 DNA sequence: TGTGCCAGCAGCTTAGGGATGGGGCTCTCTGGAAACACCATATATTTT. This translates into CASSLGMGLSGNTIYF. Drawing the rest from reference TRBV13 and TRBJ1-3, the complete variable domain is AAGVIQSPRHLIKEKRETATLKCYPIPRHDTVYWYQQGPGQDPQFLISFYEKMQSDKGSIPDRFSAQQFSDYHSELNMSSLELGDSALYFCASSLGMGLSGNTIYFGEGSWLTVV.

This sequence joins TRBV18 and TRBJ2-5, with D perhaps matching TRBD2 (6 bases). The V end lost 4 bases, the J end lost 2 bases, and 8 bases lay between the germline ends. Germline lookup yields CDR1 KGHSH and CDR2 LQKENI. This CDR3 contains 13 residues. CDR3 protein: CASSRDLQETQYF. The CDR3 nucleotides read TGTGCCAGCTCACGGGACTTGCAAGAGACCCAGTACTTC.

The chain recombines TRBV5-1 with TRBJ2-3; 9 bases match TRBD2. The CDR3 extends over 21 amino acids. Germline V gives CDR1 SGHRS, CDR2 YFSETQ. The trim removed 0 bases at V and 4 bases at J, leaving 21 bases unmatched. The CDR3 spells CASSLGTPGLAPPYIPDTQYF. The CDR3 region has the DNA TGCGCCAGCAGCTTGGGGACACCGGGACTAGCACCACCTTACATCCCAGATACGCAGTATTTT.

This clone was seen a handful of times. The genes are TRBV4-2 and TRBJ2-7, with 10 bases that match TRBD1. Germline assignment: CDR1 LGHNA and CDR2 YNFKEQ. The CDR3 has 16 amino acids. Trimming took 1 base from V and 0 from J; bases not matched to a gene: 3. The CDR3, as DNA: TGTGCCAGCAGCCAAGTGGACAGGGGGAACTCCTACGAGCAGTACTTC. Translation gives CASSQVDRGNSYEQYF.

The chain is built from TRBV5-6 and TRBJ2-4; weak D call: TRBD1 (5 bases). The germline V gene encodes CDR1 SGHDT and CDR2 YYEEEE. The V and J ends lost 1 base and 9 bases respectively, with 14 bases between them. The CDR3 is 14 residues long. The CDR3 reads CASSLSGYKGIQYF. For the CDR3, the DNA is TGTGCCAGCAGCTTGTCAGGGTATAAGGGCATTCAGTACTTC.

This chain connects TRBV6-5 to TRBJ1-1; 7 bases match TRBD1. Unmatched junction bases numbered 12, after V lost 2 bases and J lost 9 bases. The CDR3 loop spans 15 amino acids. Germline loops: CDR1 MNHEY, CDR2 SVGAGI. CDR3 in DNA: TGTGCCAGCAGTTACAAGGAGGGGGCAAGAAGAAAAGCTTTCTTT. This codes for CASSYKEGARRKAFF.

V and J are TRBV28 and TRBJ1-1; D not resolved. Germline CDR1 reads MDHEN; CDR2 reads SYDVKM. This CDR3 is 15 amino acids long. V lost 3 bases to trimming and J lost 1 base, with 12 bases between them. DNA of the CDR3: TGTGCCAGCAGTTTGATCCCCCGGGGGAACACTGAAGCTTTCTTT. This codes for CASSLIPRGNTEAFF.

The chain has TRBV9 and TRBJ1-1, with D uncertain. The germline V and J ends were trimmed by 4 bases and 0 bases, with 7 bases remaining between them. Germline-derived CDR1 and CDR2 are SGDLS and YYNGEE. The CDR3 is made up of 13 amino acids. The CDR3 protein is CASSPNLNTEAFF. In nucleotides, the CDR3 is TGTGCCAGCAGCCCTAACTTGAACACTGAAGCTTTCTTT.

This chain joins TRBV7-8 and TRBJ2-3, with 12 nucleotides matching TRBD2. Germline lookup yields CDR1 SGHVS and CDR2 FQNEAQ. This CDR3 contains 14 residues. J gave up 12 bases and V 8 bases, and 12 bases lay outside the gene matches. The CDR3 is CASPLSSSGRVQYF. CDR3 in DNA: TGTGCCAGCCCATTATCCTCTAGCGGGAGGGTCCAGTATTTT. The variable domain in full, completed from reference TRBV7-8 and TRBJ2-3, reads GAGVSQSPRYKVAKRGQDVALRCDPISGHVSLFWYQQALGQGPEFLTYFQNEAQLDKSGLPSDRFFAERPEGSVSTLKIQRTQQEDSAVYLCASPLSSSGRVQYFGPGTRLTVL.

In its sample, this clone was seen a few times. The chain couples TRBV6-5 to TRBJ2-3; 7 bases align to TRBD2. CDR1 and CDR2 (germline): MNHEY, SVGAGI. CDR3 length: 13 amino acids. V was clipped by 8 bases and J by 6 bases; unmatched bases: 8. The DNA for the CDR3 is TGTGCCAGCGCAACCGGGACTAAGGATACGCAGTATTTT. This gives the protein CASATGTKDTQYF.

The V gene is TRBV30, the J gene TRBJ1-1; D may be TRBD1 (6 bases). Trimming shortened V by 4 bases and J by 3 bases, and 12 bases separated the two germline ends. The germline CDR1 and CDR2 sequences are GTSNPN and SVGIG (reference sequence). The CDR3 has 13 residues. The CDR3 loop reads CAWNYRADTEAFF. CDR3 in DNA: TGTGCCTGGAACTACAGGGCGGACACTGAAGCTTTCTTT.

The rearrangement links TRBV10-2 to TRBJ2-7; D is perhaps TRBD2 (6 bases). This CDR3 is built from 15 residues. V shed 0 bases and J shed 3 bases, with 12 bases lying between them. Germline V gene sequence: CDR1 WSHSY, CDR2 SAAADI. The CDR3 reads CASSESLAVSYEQYF. Written as DNA, the CDR3 is TGCGCCAGCAGTGAGTCTTTAGCGGTCAGCTACGAGCAGTACTTC.

The chain combines TRBV7-9 with TRBJ1-2; D might be TRBD1 (6 bases). Germline V gene sequence: CDR1 SEHNR, CDR2 FQNEAQ (reference sequence). With 0 bases removed from V and 3 bases from J, the gap between germline ends came to 8 bases. The CDR3 extends over 14 amino acids. CDR3 DNA sequence: TGTGCCAGCAGCTTAGCCGCAGGGGACTATGGCTACACCTTC. Its translation is CASSLAAGDYGYTF. The full variable domain, rest sourced from reference TRBV7-9 and TRBJ1-2, is DTGVSQNPRHKITKRGQNVTFRCDPISEHNRLYWYRQTLGQGPEFLTYFQNEAQLEKSRLLSDRFSAERPKGSFSTLEIQRTEQGDSAMYLCASSLAAGDYGYTFGSGTRLTVV.

The V and J genes are TRBV5-4 and TRBJ2-1; 15 bases are shared with TRBD2. The V gene's germline CDR1 is SGHNT and CDR2 YYREEE (reference sequence). This CDR3 region has 16 residues. V was pared by 4 bases and J by 7 bases, with 6 bases of the junction left unmatched. Written as DNA, the CDR3 is TGTGCCAGCAGCACGGGACTAGCGGGAGGCCAGAATGAGCAGTTCTTC. Amino acid sequence: CASSTGLAGGQNEQFF.

J is TRBJ2-5 and V is TRBV7-9, with D possibly matching TRBD2 (6 bases). Germline CDR1 reads SEHNR; CDR2 reads FQNEAQ (reference sequence). V was cut by 2 bases and J by 1 base, with 11 bases left in between. This CDR3 is built from 15 residues. CDR3 protein: CASSLIPSVQETQYF. The CDR3 DNA reads TGTGCCAGCAGCTTAATCCCTAGCGTCCAAGAGACCCAGTACTTC.

The chain joins TRBV7-9 to TRBJ2-2; D not resolved. The CDR3 is 12 residues long. CDR1 is SEHNR and CDR2 is FQNEAQ in the germline V gene (reference sequence). The V and J ends lost 5 bases and 4 bases respectively, with 5 bases between them. CDR3 DNA sequence: TGTGCCAGCAGCCGGTTCACCGGGGAGCTGTTTTTT. Translated: CASSRFTGELFF. Combining the CDR3 with reference TRBV7-9 and TRBJ2-2 gives the whole variable domain DTGVSQNPRHKITKRGQNVTFRCDPISEHNRLYWYRQTLGQGPEFLTYFQNEAQLEKSRLLSDRFSAERPKGSFSTLEIQRTEQGDSAMYLCASSRFTGELFFGEGSRLTVL.